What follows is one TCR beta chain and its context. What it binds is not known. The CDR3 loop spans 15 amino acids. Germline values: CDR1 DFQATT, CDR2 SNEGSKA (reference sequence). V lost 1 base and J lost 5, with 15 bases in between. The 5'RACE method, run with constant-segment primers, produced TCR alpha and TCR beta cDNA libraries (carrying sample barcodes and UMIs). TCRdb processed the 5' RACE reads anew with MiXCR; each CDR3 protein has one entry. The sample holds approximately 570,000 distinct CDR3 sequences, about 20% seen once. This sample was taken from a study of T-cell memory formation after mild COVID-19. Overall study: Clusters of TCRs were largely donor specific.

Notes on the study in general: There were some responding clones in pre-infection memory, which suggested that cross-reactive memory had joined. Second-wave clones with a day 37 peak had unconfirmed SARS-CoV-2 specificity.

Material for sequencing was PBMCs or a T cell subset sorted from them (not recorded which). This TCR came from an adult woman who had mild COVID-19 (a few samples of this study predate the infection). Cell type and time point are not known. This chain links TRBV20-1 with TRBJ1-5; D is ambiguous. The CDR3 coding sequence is TGCAGTGCTAGAGGCCTCCTCGGGTACGATCAGCCCCAGCATTTT. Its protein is CSARGLLGYDQPQHF.